The present T cell receptor (beta chain) was sequenced within a study of shared clonotypes between healthy human individuals. Between the trimmed V and J ends, which lost 4 bases and 4 bases, there was a span of 13 bases. Germline assignment: CDR1 LNHDA and CDR2 SQIVND (reference sequence). This CDR3 is built from 15 residues. In the CD4+ fraction, cells were divided into CD45RA+ naive and CD45RA-negative memory subsets. This clone was detected only once. Using 200 ng DNA, roughly 33,000 T cell genomes, the sorted-subset replicate PCRs were run. The data were produced by immunoSEQ multiplex PCR, yet TCRdb's version contains in-frame clones alone and is incomplete. This sample has about 1.1 million clones, with 77% found just once.

The chain joins TRBV19 to TRBJ2-2, with a tentative D call TRBD2 (7 bases). Source material: memory CD4+ T cells from PBMCs. Subset in this sample: CD45RA-negative fraction. This clonotype was obtained from a man between 18 and 29 years old in good health. Some clones in this sample may be carry-over from other donors' samples. The CDR3 DNA reads TGTGCCAGTAGTAATCAGGGAGGGGGCACCGGGGAGCTGTTTTTT. Residues: CASSNQGGGTGELFF.